These 25 T cell receptor beta chains came from one sample sequenced in a study of metastatic and nonmetastatic thyroid tumors (dated by TCRdb to the early 2020s). Before undergoing thyroid surgery, none of the patients had been given any kind of treatment. Library method: PCR. Instrument on record: Illumina HiSeq 4000. The public reads were reanalyzed by TCRdb: fastp trimming at Q25, MiXCR alignment, in-frame beta chains only. The sample records under 25,000 clones, 15% to 20% of which are singletons. The ten largest clonotypes hold 25% to 35% of the sample. Sequenced input: blood. The receptors originated from a female donor with papillary thyroid cancer or a benign thyroid nodule (not recorded which). Some clones in this sample may be carry-over from other donors' samples.

This clone is categorized as medium-sized. The chain joins TRBV6-2 or TRBV6-3 to TRBJ1-1; D may be TRBD1 (5 bases). CDR1 is MNHEY and CDR2 is SVGEGT in the germline V gene. V dropped 5 bases and J dropped 5 bases, with 12 bases sitting between them. The CDR3 length is 13 residues. CDR3 loop: CASSRTLGTEAFF. The CDR3 coding sequence is TGTGCCAGCAGTCGGACATTAGGAACTGAAGCTTTCTTT.

The sample holds many counts of this clone. The rearrangement links TRBV5-1 to TRBJ1-1, with 9 positions matching TRBD1. The J segment lost 1 base and the V segment lost 4 bases, leaving 2 bases of the junction unmatched. The CDR3 runs 14 residues. Germline assignment: CDR1 SGHRS and CDR2 YFSETQ. In DNA form, the CDR3 reads TGCGCCAGCAGCACAGGGGGCGGGAACACTGAAGCTTTCTTT. Translation: CASSTGGGNTEAFF.

The CDR3: CASTITGITEAFF. In nucleotides, the CDR3 is TGTGCCAGCACCATTACAGGTATCACTGAAGCTTTCTTT. The chain employs TRBV6-1 and TRBJ1-1, with a possible D match to TRBD1 (5 bases). Between the trimmed V and J ends, which lost 7 bases and 4 bases, there was a span of 13 bases. This CDR3 is 13 amino acids long. Germline-derived CDR1 and CDR2 are MNHNS and SASEGT.

Ten or more counts support this clone. The chain joins TRBV30 to TRBJ1-1, with D unclear. Germline lookup yields CDR1 GTSNPN and CDR2 SVGIG (reference sequence). The germline V and J ends were trimmed by 3 bases and 6 bases, with 11 bases remaining between them. The CDR3 covers 12 residues. The CDR3 is CAWRRDDPEAFF. The CDR3 region has the DNA TGTGCCTGGAGGAGGGATGACCCTGAAGCTTTCTTT.

About this clone: One end of the junction does not line up with germline, which may come from a read error. Other DNA sequences of this sample code for an identical CDR3. This chain uses TRBV2 with TRBJ1-1; D gene uncertain. CDR3 length: 13 residues. Germline V CDR1 and CDR2: SNHLY, FYNNEI. This CDR3 reads CASTALEDTEAFF. As DNA, the CDR3 is TGCGCCAGCACAGCCCTAGAGGACACTGAAGCTTTCTTT.

V gene TRBV5-5 combines with J gene TRBJ1-6; D is unresolved. Germline values: CDR1 SGHKS, CDR2 YYEKEE (reference sequence). Trimming removed 4 bases from V and 10 bases from J, with 15 bases in between. The CDR3 covers 14 residues. The CDR3: CASSPGLVYSPLHF. CDR3 DNA: TGTGCCAGCAGCCCTGGACTGGTGTACTCACCCCTCCACTTT.

This clone was observed at least ten times. J is TRBJ2-7 and V is TRBV11-2; 7 bases line up with TRBD1. The CDR3 extends over 17 amino acids. Germline V lookup: CDR1 SGHAT, CDR2 FQNNGV. J gave up 0 bases and V 4 bases, and 12 bases lay outside the gene matches. The DNA of the CDR3 is TGTGCCAGCAGCTCCCTTATGGGGGACAGACGCTCCTACGAGCAGTACTTC. Protein: CASSSLMGDRRSYEQYF.

The sample holds many counts of this clone. A much bigger clone sits one base away, suggesting this may be a read error. V usage is TRBV28 and J usage is TRBJ2-5; D uncertain. Per the germline V gene, CDR1 is MDHEN and CDR2 is SYDVKM. The CDR3 is made up of 12 amino acids. The CDR3 DNA reads as TGTGCCAGCAGTTCAGGAGCAGAGATCCAGTACTTC. Its translation is CASSSGAEIQYF.

This clone was recorded at least ten times. The CDR3 here is CASSLGWGDTQYF. The CDR3 bases are TGTGCCAGCAGTCTAGGGTGGGGAGATACGCAGTATTTT. V and J are TRBV11-2 and TRBJ2-3; D call uncertain. The CDR3 sequence is 13 residues long. Looked up from germline, CDR1 is SGHAT and CDR2 is FQNNGV. V lost 6 bases, J lost 5 bases, and 12 bases lay in between.

On this clone: It may be a read error: a sequence one base away is much more abundant. The rearrangement uses TRBV20-1 and TRBJ2-2, with 10 bases aligning to TRBD1. The germline gives CDR1 DFQATT, CDR2 SNEGSKA (reference sequence). The CDR3 is made up of 13 amino acids. DNA for the CDR3: TGCAGTGCTAGGCGACAGGGGGCCGGGGAGCTGGTTTTT. This translates into CSARRQGAGELVF.

The V gene is TRBV2, the J gene TRBJ2-7, with D possibly matching TRBD2 (5 bases). Germline CDR1 and CDR2: SNHLY and FYNNEI. The CDR3 consists of 13 residues. V was trimmed by 9 bases and J by 7 bases, leaving 19 bases between them. The CDR3 loop reads CARSPDFREEQYF. Here the CDR3 DNA reads TGTGCCAGGAGTCCGGACTTCCGGGAAGAGCAGTACTTC.

In its sample, this clone was seen many times. The CDR3 sequence: CASKTDSQTQYF. The CDR3 DNA reads as TGTGCCAGCAAAACGGACAGTCAGACCCAGTACTTC. The chain uses TRBV6-1 and TRBJ2-5; TRBD1 is a possible D gene (6 bases). V was pared by 7 bases and J by 6 bases, with 12 bases between. Germline assignment: CDR1 MNHNS and CDR2 SASEGT. The CDR3 length is 12 residues.

Many counts were recorded for this clone. The chain is built from TRBV20-1 and TRBJ1-2; D possibly corresponds to TRBD1 (6 bases). This CDR3 comprises 16 residues. Germline V CDR1 and CDR2: DFQATT, SNEGSKA (reference sequence). The V end was cut by 1 base, the J end by 0 bases, with 15 bases between. In DNA, the CDR3 is TGCAGTGCTAGAGCGTCCGGGACATCTACTAACTATGGCTACACCTTC. Translating it yields CSARASGTSTNYGYTF.

This clone was seen ten or more times. The V call is TRBV6-2 or TRBV6-3, the J call TRBJ2-5, with D perhaps TRBD1 or TRBD2 (5 bases each). Per the germline V gene, CDR1 is MNHEY and CDR2 is SVGEGT. The ends were cut back, 0 bases at V and 4 bases at J, with 18 bases in the middle. This CDR3 contains 17 residues. Here the CDR3 reads CASSYSQGAPRLETQYF. The CDR3 DNA sequence: TGTGCCAGCAGTTACTCCCAGGGAGCCCCCAGATTAGAGACCCAGTACTTC.

Many counts were recorded for this clone. The chain joins TRBV3-1 to TRBJ1-1; the D is unclear. V was cut by 5 bases and J by 4 bases, with 11 bases left in between. Germline CDR1 is LGHDT and CDR2 is YNNKEL (reference sequence). The CDR3 covers 13 residues. This chain's CDR3 is CASSSTSGTEAFF. The CDR3 DNA is TGTGCCAGCAGCTCCACCTCGGGCACTGAAGCTTTCTTT.

This clone was detected once. This may be a read error, as it is one base from a much larger clone. V usage is TRBV9 and J usage is TRBJ1-2; 7 positions match TRBD1. The CDR3 sequence is 14 residues long. The germline gives CDR1 SGDLS, CDR2 YYNGEE. The V gene end was trimmed by 4 bases and the J gene end by 12 bases; junction bases not matched to a gene: 15. The CDR3 sequence is CASSHTLQGGGHTF. The CDR3 nucleotides are TGTGCCAGCAGCCACACTTTACAGGGAGGGGGCCACACCTTC.

The sample holds a few counts of this clone. V is TRBV10-2 and J is TRBJ1-2; D might be TRBD1 (6 bases). CDR1 and CDR2 from the germline V gene are WSHSY and SAAADI. The CDR3 extends over 14 amino acids. V lost 3 bases and J lost 0, with 8 bases in between. The CDR3 DNA is TGCGCCAGCAGTGAACAGGGTCCTAACTATGGCTACACCTTC. Its protein product is CASSEQGPNYGYTF.

This clone was counted at least ten times. In DNA form, the CDR3 reads TGTGCCAGCAGCCCGGTCGGGGGGGCGGGCACTGAAGCTTTCTTT. Amino acid sequence: CASSPVGGAGTEAFF. This sequence joins TRBV14 and TRBJ1-1; weak D call: TRBD1 (6 bases). The CDR3 is 15 residues long. V was pared by 4 bases and J by 4 bases, with 16 bases between. Germline assignment: CDR1 SGHDN and CDR2 FVKESK.

This clone was counted at least ten times. The CDR3 region has the DNA TGTGCTAGTGGTTTGGTTGGCGCGACGTCAGGAGAAGCTTTCTTT. Translating gives CASGLVGATSGEAFF. V and J are TRBV12-5 and TRBJ1-1; D is undetermined. CDR1 is LGHNT and CDR2 is FRNRAP in the germline V gene. This CDR3 is 15 amino acids long. The germline V and J ends were trimmed by 0 bases and 8 bases, with 16 bases remaining between them.

The table lists this clone with many counts. This may be a read error, as it is one base from a much larger clone. The chain uses TRBV5-1 and TRBJ2-3; D not certain. CDR1 is SGHRS and CDR2 is YFSETQ in the germline V gene. The CDR3 is made up of 17 amino acids. The CDR3 sequence: CTSSLKLTELKTDTQYF. CDR3 nucleotides: TGCACCAGCAGCTTGAAATTGACGGAGCTTAAAACAGATACGCAGTATTTT.

This clone has at least ten counts. The rearrangement links TRBV4-1 to TRBJ2-1; 9 bases align to TRBD1. The CDR3 is 15 amino acids. With V trimmed by 3 bases and J by 5 bases, 5 bases remained unmatched. In germline, CDR1 is MGHRA, CDR2 YSYEKL. The CDR3 sequence: CASSHTGTGNNEQFF. CDR3 DNA: TGCGCCAGCAGCCATACCGGGACAGGGAACAATGAGCAGTTCTTC.

This clone was observed at least ten times. The chain uses TRBV29-1 and TRBJ2-1; 7 bases match TRBD2. Germline V gene lookup returns CDR1 SQVTM and CDR2 ANQGSEA. CDR3 length: 12 amino acids. V was clipped by 3 bases and J by 8 bases; unmatched bases: 4. Here the CDR3 DNA reads TGCAGCGTTGATGCGGGAGTTGATGAGCAGTTCTTC. As protein: CSVDAGVDEQFF.

V and J are TRBV13 and TRBJ2-3; no clear D gene. The CDR3 length is 15 residues. The germline V gene has CDR1 PRHDT and CDR2 FYEKMQ (reference sequence). V gave up 6 bases and J gave up 5 bases, with 18 bases separating them. CDR3 protein: CASRPMVFRGDTQYF. DNA of the CDR3: TGTGCCAGCAGACCCATGGTGTTCCGTGGAGATACGCAGTATTTT.

The chain links TRBV6-2 or TRBV6-3 to TRBJ1-6; D is possibly TRBD1 (5 bases). This CDR3 region has 18 residues. The germline V gene has CDR1 MNHEY and CDR2 SVGEGT. V lost 0 bases and J lost 7, with 19 bases in between. CDR3 bases: TGTGCCAGCAGTTACTCGACGGCAGGGCCCAGTTGGAATTCACCCCTCCACTTT. This gives the protein CASSYSTAGPSWNSPLHF.

This clone was observed at least ten times. The chain couples TRBV10-3 to TRBJ2-7; D is unresolved. Trimming pared 3 bases from V and 1 base from J, leaving 10 bases between. The CDR3 is 14 residues long. Germline CDR1 ENHRY, CDR2 SYGVKD. In DNA, the CDR3 is TGTGCCATCAGTGACAGTTCTTCGTCCTACGAGCAGTACTTC. The encoded protein is CAISDSSSSYEQYF.